This TCR beta chain emerged from a study of OX40 agonist ivuxolimab in advanced cancers. Study conclusions and caveats: Blood T cells, both CD4+ and CD8+, expanded clonally by week 6 at 0.1 to 3.0 mg/kg.

The method was immunoSEQ multiplex PCR; TCRdb's version includes in-frame clones alone and lacks a portion of them. The table has 35,000 or so clones, about 80% seen once. As to this clone: Its antigen is unidentified.

The CDR3 consists of 15 residues. V was pared by 0 bases and J by 5 bases, with 5 bases of the junction left unmatched. Germline V gene data show CDR1 as SGDLS and CDR2 as YYNGEE. The rearrangement joins TRBV9 to TRBJ1-1; TRBD1 matches at 9 bases. Specimen: CD4+ or CD8+ T cells sorted from blood, collected in a trial of the OX40 agonist ivuxolimab. This clonotype originated in an adult with an advanced solid tumor such as melanoma, head and neck, liver or kidney cancer. This CDR3 reads CASSVDGQGRTEAFF. In nucleotides, the CDR3 is TGTGCCAGCAGCGTAGATGGACAGGGGAGGACTGAAGCTTTCTTT.